The rows below give T cell receptor beta chains drawn from one sample of a study of blood T cell repertoires in COVID-19. The protocol was immunoSEQ multiplex PCR, while the TCRdb copy is restricted to in-frame clones and leaves out a portion. The sample has about 140,000 clones, roughly 84% seen once. Sequenced: PBMCs or T cells enriched from blood (not recorded which). These receptors originate from a man aged 45-65 years in a cohort exposed to, infected with or recovered from COVID-19 (not recorded which). The CDR3 runs from the conserved cysteine through the conserved F or W.

v_call cdr3_aa
TRBV28 CASSLFDLAGGPGELFF
TRBV9 CASSVYGRGNYSNQPQHF
TRBV25-1 CASSRSGRPEQYF
TRBV10-1 CASSEGATVGELFF
TRBV27 CASSLAGGRETQYF
TRBV10-3 CAISERGPSNRGYTF
TRBV30 CASRVRNTEAFF
TRBV3-1/TRBV3-2 CASSLAWYGYTF
TRBV2 CARRQVNEQFF
TRBV27 CASSSDRGQETQYF
TRBV25-1 CASRTGEYGYTF
TRBV4-3 CASSQARGLNEKLFF
TRBV6-5 CASSLLGDNEQFF
TRBV29-1 CSVQKTSYEQYF
TRBV4-3 CASSLGLTDRDEQFF
TRBV19 CASSNPIGDRETYEQYF
TRBV7-2 CASSLRAGAPDYNEQFF
TRBV3-1/TRBV3-2 CASSRQGRTEAFF
TRBV30 CAWSPPGQVAGYTF
TRBV24-1 CATGTGRSGELFF
TRBV2 CASTPGHNTEAFF
TRBV4-3 CASSQDGGLAGQEQYF
TRBV21-1 CASSKGLAGGTDTQYF
TRBV7-9 CASSPSYEQYF
TRBV25-1 CASSDPGTAYSPLHF
TRBV7-9 CASGQPNTGELFF
TRBV5-1 CASSRTGLNTEAFF
TRBV19 CASSMGTGFNQPQHF
TRBV6-5 CASSLLIIMSDGYTF
TRBV14 CASSQEETGVRGNQPQHF
TRBV7-3 CASSFTGTGLTGELFF
TRBV19 CASSRRGGAYYGYTF
TRBV29-1 CSVEDPRTSGRNEQFF
TRBV30 CAWSEQLREKLFF
TRBV19 CASSGQSFEAFF
TRBV19 CASSMSVYNEQFF
TRBV2 CASSGQTGANTEAFF
TRBV9 CASSGVGAGYNEQFF
TRBV7-6 CASRAGGRGEKLFF
TRBV9 CASSVGTGTYEQYF
TRBV12-5 CASWMGGPQPQHF